This is a list of T cell receptor beta chains from one sample in a study of beta chain features in type 1 diabetes. TCRdb's table, derived via immunoSEQ multiplex PCR, lists solely in-frame clones and lacks some. The sample includes around 180,000 clones, roughly 8% of them seen just once. The material sequenced was central memory CD4+ T cells from blood. The origin of the receptors is a woman aged 40 to 50 with type 1 diabetes. The CDR3 runs from the conserved cysteine through the conserved F or W. A D gene is named only where the DNA matches it firmly. Rows give clone size only sometimes, using once, few, many, or a class for an expanded clone.

TGTGCCAGCAGCTCACAAGGGACTGCCGGTGGCCATGAGCAGTTCTTC	CASSSQGTAGGHEQFF	NA	TRBV5-4	TRBJ2-1	NA
TGTGCCAGCAGGCTCGGGACAGGGCCCTCCTACGAGCAGTACTTC	CASRLGTGPSYEQYF	NA	TRBV11-2	TRBJ2-7	TRBD1
TGTGCCAGCAGTTTATCCCCAACGGACAGGGACCGAGGCTACACCTTC	CASSLSPTDRDRGYTF	NA	TRBV27	TRBJ1-2	TRBD1
TGTGCCAGCTCACCCCTGGGACAGGGAGACATTCAGTACTTC	CASSPLGQGDIQYF	few	TRBV18	TRBJ2-4	TRBD1
TGTGCCAGCAGCGCGAGAGAGGGCTACACCTTC	CASSAREGYTF	few	TRBV9	TRBJ1-2	NA
TGTGCCAGCAGCTTCCGGGACAGAAACACTGAAGCTTTCTTT	CASSFRDRNTEAFF	NA	TRBV5-6	TRBJ1-1	TRBD1
TGTGCCAGCAGCTTCCAGGGCCAACACACTGAAGCTTTCTTT	CASSFQGQHTEAFF	few	TRBV7-8	TRBJ1-1	NA
TGTGCCAGCAGTTACGCGGGGGGAGCCTACGAGCAGTACTTC	CASSYAGGAYEQYF	NA	TRBV6-5	TRBJ2-7	TRBD2
TGTGCCAGCAGCTTGGACAGGGGAACTAATGAAAAACTGTTTTTT	CASSLDRGTNEKLFF	NA	TRBV5-4	TRBJ1-4	TRBD1
TGTGCCAGCAGCTTGCGGACAGGGGGGAGTCAGCCCCAGCATTTT	CASSLRTGGSQPQHF	few	TRBV13	TRBJ1-5	TRBD1
TGTGCCAGCAGCCAACTCCGTAATGAGCAGTTCTTC	CASSQLRNEQFF	many	TRBV4-2	TRBJ2-1	NA
TGCAGTGTTACCCACGGGAACGAGCAGTACTTC	CSVTHGNEQYF	few	TRBV20-1	TRBJ2-7	NA
TGTGCCAGCAGTGTGGAGGGGTGGCAGCCCCAGCATTTT	CASSVEGWQPQHF	few	TRBV6-6	TRBJ1-5	NA
TGTGCCAGCAGCCAAGGGACAGGGGGGAGTCCTAACTATGGCTACACCTTC	CASSQGTGGSPNYGYTF	few	TRBV7-8	TRBJ1-2	TRBD1
TGTGCCTGGACCATGACAGGAGCAAACTATGGCTACACCTTC	CAWTMTGANYGYTF	few	TRBV30	TRBJ1-2	NA
TGTGCCAGCAGCTCCGGGACAGCCTATTTTGGTGAGCAGTTCTTC	CASSSGTAYFGEQFF	NA	TRBV6-5	TRBJ2-1	TRBD1
TGTGCCAGCAGCTTTACAGGGGGAAATCAGCCCCAGCATTTT	CASSFTGGNQPQHF	many	TRBV7-9	TRBJ1-5	TRBD1
TGCAGCGTTGTTTGGAGAGGGTTGGGCGAGCAGTACTTC	CSVVWRGLGEQYF	few	TRBV29-1	TRBJ2-7	NA
TGTGCCAGCAGCTTCAGTCAGGAGACCCAGTACTTC	CASSFSQETQYF	once	TRBV7-9	TRBJ2-5	NA
TGTGCCAGCAGTGAAGGGACAGGGTCCTTGGGGGCCAACGTCCTGACTTTC	CASSEGTGSLGANVLTF	few	TRBV6-1	TRBJ2-6	TRBD1
TGCGCCAGCAGCCCAATCGGGAACGCTGAAGCTTTCTTT	CASSPIGNAEAFF	NA	TRBV4-3	TRBJ1-1	NA
TGTGCCAGCAGTGACAGGAGGAATCAGCCCCAGCATTTT	CASSDRRNQPQHF	NA	TRBV6-1	TRBJ1-5	NA
TGTGCCAGCTCACCCGATCTTGACACAGCTAACTATGGCTACACCTTC	CASSPDLDTANYGYTF	NA	TRBV18	TRBJ1-2	NA
TGCAGCACTGTGGGGGCTGGGGTGAACACTGAAGCTTTCTTT	CSTVGAGVNTEAFF	few	TRBV29-1	TRBJ1-1	NA
TGTGCCACCCTGTTGTCCAACTATGGCTACACCTTC	CATLLSNYGYTF	few	TRBV28	TRBJ1-2	NA
TGTGCCAGCTCACCCACCGGGACAGCAAGCTCCTACGAGCAGTACTTC	CASSPTGTASSYEQYF	NA	TRBV18	TRBJ2-7	TRBD1